One sample yielded the 17 T cell receptor beta chains listed below, sequenced in a study of human T cells and chemical hapten exposure. Time point specified: patch test 1, 2 weeks after DPC sensitization. Treatment described: therapeutic diphenylcyclopropenone sensitization with weekly scalp DPC. Each CDR3 protein gets one entry after TCRdb re-called the RACE reads with MiXCR. The profile shows around 380,000 distinct CDR3 sequences, roughly 4.8% of them singletons. The sample consisted of whole blood, taken in connection with sensitization to the hapten diphenylcyclopropenone (DPC). The receptors shown here come from a woman in her forties or fifties with alopecia areata. Some clones in this sample may be carry-over from other donors' samples.

The rearrangement links TRBV6-5 to TRBJ2-4; TRBD1 matches 9 bases. The CDR3 extends over 15 amino acids. Trimming at V came to 4 bases and at J to 9 bases, leaving 10 bases not matched to a gene. Germline CDR1 MNHEY, CDR2 SVGAGI. CDR3 DNA sequence: TGTGCCAGCAGTTCCAGGAGGGACAGGGAGGGCATTCAGTACTTC. This translates into CASSSRRDREGIQYF.

This clonotype has at least ten counts. CDR3 residues: CASSLFRDSDTQYF. In DNA, the CDR3 is TGTGCCAGCAGCTTATTCCGGGATTCCGATACGCAGTATTTT. The chain has TRBV7-2 and TRBJ2-3; D may be TRBD2 (5 bases). The germline V gene encodes CDR1 SGHTA and CDR2 FQGNSA. V lost 2 bases, J lost 6 bases, and 12 bases lay in between. The CDR3 covers 14 residues.

This clonotype showed up many times. The chain combines TRBV6-2 or TRBV6-3 with TRBJ2-7; the D call may be TRBD1 or TRBD2 (5 bases each). The V and J ends lost 4 bases and 4 bases respectively, with 11 bases between them. The CDR3 is made up of 13 amino acids. Germline values: CDR1 MNHEY, CDR2 SVGEGT. CDR3 amino acids: CASSWTRGYEQYF. The CDR3 DNA is TGTGCCAGCAGTTGGACACGCGGGTACGAGCAGTACTTC.

This clonotype has more than one count but fewer than ten. The chain carries TRBV9 and TRBJ2-3; D gene ambiguous. There are 16 residues in the CDR3. Germline CDR1 reads SGDLS; CDR2 reads YYNGEE. The V and J ends lost 3 bases and 3 bases respectively, with 17 bases between them. CDR3 DNA: TGTGCCAGCAGCGGCGGCGCCCCAATTGTAACAGATACGCAGTATTTT. Translated: CASSGGAPIVTDTQYF. Full variable domain (missing parts from reference TRBV9 and TRBJ2-3): DSGVTQTPKHLITATGQRVTLRCSPRSGDLSVYWYQQSLDQGLQFLIQYYNGEERAKGNILERFSAQQFPDLHSELNLSSLELGDSALYFCASSGGAPIVTDTQYFGPGTRLTVL.

This sequence joins TRBV6-2 or TRBV6-3 and TRBJ2-3; D not resolved. V dropped 7 bases and J dropped 2 bases, with 10 bases sitting between them. Per the germline V gene, CDR1 is MNHEY and CDR2 is SVGEGT. This CDR3 spans 13 amino acids. The CDR3 sequence is CASTQSVTDTQYF. The CDR3 nucleotides read TGTGCCAGCACCCAATCAGTCACAGATACGCAGTATTTT.

This clonotype appeared many times. This chain uses TRBV7-9 with TRBJ2-6; D call uncertain. The germline V gene encodes CDR1 SEHNR and CDR2 FQNEAQ (reference sequence). V lost 4 bases, J lost 0 bases, and 22 bases lay in between. This CDR3 is 20 amino acids long. The CDR3 sequence is CASSSPRRMPESSGANVLTF. The CDR3 DNA follows: TGTGCCAGCAGCTCCCCAAGGCGGATGCCGGAAAGCTCTGGGGCCAACGTCCTGACTTTC.

This clonotype has ten or more counts. The chain recombines TRBV28 with TRBJ2-7; tentatively, D is TRBD1 (5 bases). Per the germline V gene, CDR1 is MDHEN and CDR2 is SYDVKM. The CDR3 has 12 residues. Trimming cost V 11 bases and J 0 bases, with 11 bases left between them. The DNA of the CDR3 is TGTGCCGCTCGACAGAGCTCCTACGAGCAGTACTTC. It translates to CAARQSSYEQYF.

The chain employs TRBV10-3 and TRBJ1-2; 7 nucleotides match TRBD1. This CDR3 comprises 15 residues. Germline CDR1 ENHRY, CDR2 SYGVKD. The V gene end was trimmed by 3 bases and the J gene end by 7 bases; junction bases not matched to a gene: 11. The CDR3, as DNA: TGTGCCATCAGTGAACAGGGGAACGGGTTTCGTGGCTACACCTTC. This encodes CAISEQGNGFRGYTF.

The rearrangement joins TRBV28 to TRBJ2-6, with no clear D. This CDR3 spans 11 amino acids. Trimming left V 5 bases short and J 9 bases short, with 5 bases between. Looked up from germline, CDR1 is MDHEN and CDR2 is SYDVKM. CDR3 sequence (DNA): TGTGCCAGCAGTCCAGGCAACGTCCTGACTTTC. The encoded protein is CASSPGNVLTF.

In its sample, this clonotype was seen many times. The V gene is TRBV7-3, the J gene TRBJ2-2, with D perhaps TRBD2 (5 bases). Germline V gene data show CDR1 as SGHTA and CDR2 as FQGTGA. The CDR3 extends over 15 amino acids. V was trimmed by 2 bases and J by 4 bases, leaving 11 bases between them. The CDR3 region has the DNA TGTGCCAGCAGCTTATATAGCGAGGGCACCGGGGAGCTGTTTTTT. Its protein product is CASSLYSEGTGELFF. Looking up the rest from reference TRBV7-3 and TRBJ2-2 gives the full variable domain: GAGVSQTPSNKVTEKGKYVELRCDPISGHTALYWYRQSLGQGPEFLIYFQGTGAADDSGLPNDRFFAVRPEGSVSTLKIQRTERGDSAVYLCASSLYSEGTGELFFGEGSRLTVL.

The genes are TRBV28 and TRBJ2-7; D is perhaps TRBD1 or TRBD2 (5 bases each). V lost 2 bases, J lost 5 bases, and 19 bases lay in between. This CDR3 region has 16 residues. Germline CDR1 MDHEN, CDR2 SYDVKM. The CDR3 loop reads CASSLGWDGAGNEQYF. The DNA for the CDR3 is TGTGCCAGCAGTTTAGGTTGGGACGGTGCAGGAAACGAGCAGTACTTC.

This clonotype was seen ten or more times. The rearrangement uses TRBV27 and TRBJ2-7, with a weak D call TRBD2 (6 bases). The germline CDR1 and CDR2 sequences are MNHEY and SMNVEV (reference sequence). The CDR3 length is 15 residues. V lost 7 bases and J lost 6, with 22 bases in between. The DNA for the CDR3 is TGTGCCAGCACCCTTCATGGCGGGACCCCCAGCGAGCAGTACTTC. Translation gives CASTLHGGTPSEQYF.

The chain carries TRBV5-1 and TRBJ2-3, with TRBD1 matching over 7 bases. The trim removed 3 bases at V and 2 bases at J, leaving 3 bases unmatched. Per germline, CDR1 SGHRS and CDR2 YFSETQ. The CDR3 runs to 14 residues. As DNA, the CDR3 is TGCGCCAGCAGCTACAGGGGAAACACAGATACGCAGTATTTT. This translates into CASSYRGNTDTQYF.

The chain is built from TRBV4-2 and TRBJ2-2; unclear D gene. V lost 0 bases and J lost 4, with 12 bases in between. The CDR3 sequence is 16 residues long. Germline V gene sequence: CDR1 LGHNA, CDR2 YNFKEQ. CDR3: CASSQDWVSSTGELFF. As DNA, the CDR3 is TGTGCCAGCAGCCAAGATTGGGTGTCGAGCACCGGGGAGCTGTTTTTT.

The rearrangement joins TRBV29-1 to TRBJ2-7; 8 positions agree with TRBD1. CDR1 and CDR2 (germline): SQVTM, ANQGSEA. V was clipped by 4 bases and J by 6 bases; unmatched bases: 11. The CDR3 runs to 14 residues. The DNA of the CDR3 is TGCAGCGTTGTGGGGGGACAGGCCCAATTCGAGCAGTACTTC. It specifies CSVVGGQAQFEQYF.

This clonotype was recorded many times. V usage is TRBV6-2 or TRBV6-3 and J usage is TRBJ2-3; TRBD2 matches at 9 bases. The germline V gene has CDR1 MNHEY and CDR2 SVGEGT. The V segment lost 6 bases and the J segment 5 bases; nucleotides outside the gene matches: 9. This CDR3 has 15 amino acids. This chain's CDR3 is CASRPTREGQDTQYF. The DNA for the CDR3 is TGTGCCAGCAGACCCACGCGGGAGGGCCAAGATACGCAGTATTTT.

This clonotype was observed many times. The J gene is TRBJ2-6, the V gene TRBV27; D is uncertain. The V and J ends lost 2 bases and 0 bases respectively, with 5 bases between them. Looked up from germline, CDR1 is MNHEY and CDR2 is SMNVEV (reference sequence). This CDR3 has 15 residues. The CDR3 loop is CASSLQSSGANVLTF. CDR3 DNA sequence: TGTGCCAGCAGTTTACAAAGCTCTGGGGCCAACGTCCTGACTTTC.